This T cell receptor beta chain was sequenced in a study of cytomegalovirus exposure and HLA in healthy donors. In the study overall: The Caucasian-associated ancestry cluster contained 81% of the roughly 370 genotyped donors.

Trimming pared 2 bases from V and 2 bases from J, leaving 12 bases between. Per germline, CDR1 MNHEY and CDR2 SVGAGI. The CDR3 loop spans 15 amino acids. Findings and caveats of the study: Across all donors, roughly uniform sequencing depth was an assumption of the presence/absence analyses. Several of the most significant clusters were apparently associated with common viral pathogens in a later analysis. Differences between HLA loci emerged in a later analysis of TCR association rates, with DRB1 most and HLA-C fewest.

Details on this clone: Its specificity is not known.

The PCR ran on 60 Vbeta and 13 Jbeta primers. Clones were read by immunoSEQ multiplex PCR, and TCRdb kept only the in-frame ones, dropping some. The sample yields more than 45,000 clones, about 70% seen once. The sequence came from a woman in her sixties in good health and CMV-seropositive. The rearrangement uses TRBV6-5 and TRBJ2-5, with D possibly TRBD1 on 5 matching bases. Sequencing was done on a sample of PBMCs. CDR3 sequence (DNA): TGTGCCAGCAGTTACGGAATTAGGGGTCAAGAGACCCAGTACTTC. This codes for CASSYGIRGQETQYF.